A selection of T cell receptor beta chains follows, all from one sample in a study of blood T cell repertoires in COVID-19. The repertoire was sequenced with immunoSEQ multiplex PCR; TCRdb's copy has only in-frame clones and lacks some. This table has about 220,000 clones, approximately 81% appearing once. The sequenced sample consisted of peripheral blood. These receptors came from a man younger than 40 with active or convalescent COVID-19. The conserved cysteine and the conserved F or W are not part of the CDR3 here.

J gene	V gene	CDR3 protein
TRBJ2-1	TRBV15	ATSRGDSGRAWDNEQF
TRBJ1-5	TRBV28	ASSFSDRESQPQH
TRBJ1-4	TRBV18	ASSPGQGGIEKLF
TRBJ1-5	TRBV7-2	ASSQGTGGSQPQH
TRBJ2-2	TRBV5-1	ASSLGQNTGELF
TRBJ2-3	TRBV7-2	ASSLGVQRDTDTQY
TRBJ2-4	TRBV24-1	ATSDQGAAKNIQY
TRBJ1-1	TRBV5-1	ASSLHGGEAF
TRBJ2-3	TRBV30	AWSGAGAPDTQY
TRBJ1-6	TRBV5-5	ASSLYEQGNSPLH
TRBJ2-5	TRBV21-1	ASSKDGGGPGETQY
TRBJ2-7	TRBV20-1	SASVRFGTSESEQY
TRBJ2-1	TRBV4-2	ASSQTGDNEQF
TRBJ1-3	TRBV6-5	ASSLGGYSGNTIY
TRBJ2-7	TRBV6-5	ASSYADGYEQY
TRBJ1-5	TRBV20-1	SASFRNQPQH
TRBJ1-2	TRBV6-1	ASSDTTGGSYGYT
TRBJ2-2	TRBV18	ASSLGTVNTGELF
TRBJ2-1	TRBV5-1	ASGLAGSYNEQF
TRBJ1-1	TRBV4-1	ASSRAGVVLKNTEAF
TRBJ2-7	TRBV4-1	ASSSPGTGALGQY
TRBJ1-5	TRBV30	AWSVGGLSNQPQH
TRBJ2-2	TRBV27	ASSVHRAPYAGELF
TRBJ2-1	TRBV19	ASSPPRALGSYNEQF
TRBJ1-6	TRBV5-1	ASSPEPAGSYNSPLH
TRBJ1-2	TRBV19	ASKQDALNYGYT
TRBJ2-7	TRBV5-1	ASSPTGLPYEQY
TRBJ2-7	TRBV30	AWSVHRGSTYYYYEQY
TRBJ1-1	TRBV7-9	ASSPEGHTEAF
TRBJ1-1	TRBV11-2	ASSPSETTGINTEAF
TRBJ2-3	TRBV7-2	ASSIDDRMAQY
TRBJ2-3	TRBV6-6	ASSYLSGGADTQY
TRBJ1-2	TRBV28	ASSFQGVYGYT
TRBJ1-4	TRBV30	AWSVGDLLNEKLF
TRBJ2-7	TRBV7-7	ASSLVLTSGPNEQY
TRBJ2-3	TRBV7-2	ASSSKLGGSGGTDTQY
TRBJ1-2	TRBV28	ASSLPRDRGQGYT
TRBJ2-1	TRBV4-3	ASSQDQTSGRNNEQF